These T cell receptor beta chains were read from a single sample in a study of persistence of HIV-infected CD4 T cells. The table came from immunoSEQ multiplex PCR; TCRdb's copy has only in-frame clones and leaves some out. The data hold around 40,000 clones, with about nine tenths observed a single time. These receptors' targets are unknown. This material consisted of CD4+ T cells sorted from PBMCs after roughly 18-hour stimulation, taken from a patient who received antiretroviral therapy. These receptors all come from an adult woman with HIV who was CMV-seropositive. Each CDR3 is given with its conserved first and last residue. The D gene is left open where the match is weak. Clone sizes are given selectively: once, few, many, or a class where the clone is expanded.

>.|TRBJ1-1|.|TRBV5-4
TGTGCCAGCAGCCCTTCCGCGGGGGCCACTGAAGCTTTCTTT
CASSPSAGATEAFF
>.|TRBJ2-3|.|TRBV2
TGTGCCAGCAGCCGGAGCACTAGCACAGATACGCAGTATTTT
CASSRSTSTDTQYF
>.|TRBJ2-3|TRBD2|TRBV7-7
TGTGCTAGCAGCTCCCGGGTAGGGGGACTAGATGCACAACGAGATACGCAGTATTTT
CASSSRVGGLDAQRDTQYF
>.|TRBJ2-2|TRBD2|TRBV19
TGTGCCAGTAGTGCGACTAGCTACACCGGGGAGCTGTTTTTT
CASSATSYTGELFF
>few|TRBJ2-7|TRBD1|TRBV5-6
TGTGCCAGCAGCGTACAGGGGATTACCTACGAGCAGTACTTC
CASSVQGITYEQYF
>.|TRBJ1-5|TRBD1|TRBV29-1
TGCAGCGCTGGACAGGAGAATCAGCCCCAGCATTTT
CSAGQENQPQHF
>.|TRBJ1-3|.|TRBV12-3/TRBV12-4
TGTGCCAGCAGTTTATTGTCTGGAAACACCATATATTTT
CASSLLSGNTIYF
>.|TRBJ2-5|TRBD2|TRBV29-1
TGCAGCGTTGAAGAAGGGAGGGTTACCCAGTACTTC
CSVEEGRVTQYF
>.|TRBJ2-3|TRBD2|TRBV18
TGTGCCAGCTCACCTCTAGCGGGGGGGAGCACAGATACGCAGTATTTT
CASSPLAGGSTDTQYF
>.|TRBJ1-2|TRBD1|TRBV5-1
TGCGCCAGCAGCGAAGGACAGGGGGCGACCTATGGCTACACCTTC
CASSEGQGATYGYTF
>.|TRBJ2-3|TRBD2|TRBV2
TGTGCCAGCAGTTCTCACCCGGGACTAGCTACTCACACAGATACGCAGTATTTT
CASSSHPGLATHTDTQYF
>.|TRBJ1-2|.|TRBV4-1
TGCGCCAGCAGCCAAGATACAGGGACGGACCTTCTCTATGGCTACACCTTC
CASSQDTGTDLLYGYTF
>once|TRBJ2-1|TRBD2|TRBV5-1
TGCGCCAGCAGCTTGGGCGCGGGACTAGCGGACTACAATGAGCAGTTCTTC
CASSLGAGLADYNEQFF
>.|TRBJ2-5|TRBD2|TRBV6-5
TGTGCCAGCTCAAGCCGGGGGGTACAAGAGACCCAGTACTTC
CASSSRGVQETQYF
>.|TRBJ1-2|.|TRBV19
TGTGCCAGTAGCTGGGGGACGTCAGGCTACACCTTC
CASSWGTSGYTF
>.|TRBJ2-1|TRBD2|TRBV4-1
TGCGCCAGCAGCCAAGGATTTACGGGGGGGGCCTACAATGAGCAGTTCTTC
CASSQGFTGGAYNEQFF
>.|TRBJ1-1|.|TRBV6-5
TGTGCCAGCAGTTACTCGGGCAGGGGAAGGACTGAAGCTTTCTTT
CASSYSGRGRTEAFF
>.|TRBJ2-7|.|TRBV6-6
TGTGCCAGCAGTTACTCGAAGGGCTGGGAGCAGTACTTC
CASSYSKGWEQYF
>.|TRBJ2-6|.|TRBV12-3/TRBV12-4
TGTGCCGTCAGGGATCCTGGGGCCAACGTCCTGACTTTC
CAVRDPGANVLTF
>.|TRBJ1-5|.|TRBV5-6
TGTGCCAGCAGCTTGGGTTTCGATCAGCCCCAGCATTTT
CASSLGFDQPQHF
>.|TRBJ2-5|.|TRBV5-4
TGTGCCAGCAGCTACTCGGGGGCTAAACAAGAGACCCAGTACTTC
CASSYSGAKQETQYF
>.|TRBJ2-3|.|TRBV6-1
TGTGCCAGCAAGATGGGGCAGAGCACAGATACGCAGTATTTT
CASKMGQSTDTQYF
>.|TRBJ2-7|.|TRBV9
TGTGCCAGCAGCGTAGTAGAGGGGCCGACTTTCGAGCAGTACTTC
CASSVVEGPTFEQYF
>once|TRBJ1-3|.|TRBV12-3/TRBV12-4
TGTGCCAGCAGTTTGGAAGGGGAGTACACCATATATTTT
CASSLEGEYTIYF
>.|TRBJ1-4|.|TRBV9
TGTGCCAGCAGCGGGGGAACTTCTACTAATGAAAAACTGTTTTTT
CASSGGTSTNEKLFF
>.|TRBJ1-3|.|TRBV30
TGTGCCTGGATCAGCGGGGGGGGCTCTGGAAACACCATATATTTT
CAWISGGGSGNTIYF
>.|TRBJ1-2|.|TRBV9
TGTGCCAGCGCCGCCCCGGGTAACTATGGCTACACCTTC
CASAAPGNYGYTF
>few|TRBJ1-1|.|TRBV5-1
TGCGCCAGCAGCTTGGTGGCGCCCGGATTACGGTTGAACACTGAAGCTTTCTTT
CASSLVAPGLRLNTEAFF
>once|TRBJ2-7|TRBD2|TRBV3-1/TRBV3-2
TGTGCCAGCAGCCAATGGGCTAGCGGGCTCACCTACGAGCAGTACTTC
CASSQWASGLTYEQYF
>.|TRBJ2-7|.|TRBV10-3
TGTGCCATCAGGGAATCCGGCGGTAGGTCCTACGAGCAGTACTTC
CAIRESGGRSYEQYF
>.|TRBJ2-7|.|TRBV29-1
TGCAGCGTTGTGGCTTCCTACGAGCAGTACTTC
CSVVASYEQYF
>.|TRBJ1-6|TRBD1|TRBV4-1
TGCGCCAGCAGCCCCCAAAGGGACAGCGCTAATTCACCCCTCCACTTT
CASSPQRDSANSPLHF
>.|TRBJ1-5|.|TRBV6-6
TGTGCCAGCAGCACACAATGGAATCAGCCCCAGCATTTT
CASSTQWNQPQHF
>.|TRBJ2-3|.|TRBV19
TGTGCCAGTAGTCCAGGCCACACAGATACGCAGTATTTT
CASSPGHTDTQYF
>.|TRBJ1-1|.|TRBV24-1
TGTGCCCCTTACGGACGGATGAACACTGAAGCTTTCTTT
CAPYGRMNTEAFF
>.|TRBJ1-2|.|TRBV5-4
TGTGCCAGCAACCAAGCAGGGAGTCCCTATGGCTACACCTTC
CASNQAGSPYGYTF